The 26 T cell receptor beta chains reported below all come from one sample, sequenced in a study of blood T cell repertoires in COVID-19. Produced via immunoSEQ multiplex PCR; TCRdb's table is partial and in-frame only. The sample shows more than 150,000 clones, around 90% of them seen only once. The sample comprised peripheral blood. The source of these receptors is a man in his 60s with COVID-19, enrolled during active disease.

This chain connects TRBV6-5 to TRBJ2-7, with D possibly matching TRBD1 (6 bases). V was clipped by 0 bases and J by 2 bases, with 11 bases between them. Germline values: CDR1 MNHEY, CDR2 SVGAGI. The CDR3 sequence is 15 residues long. In DNA, the CDR3 is TGTGCCAGCAGTTACTCTGGGACACCGACCTACGAGCAGTACTTC. Protein sequence: CASSYSGTPTYEQYF.

The chain recombines TRBV11-2 with TRBJ1-1; D is unresolved. There are 14 residues in the CDR3. Trimming removed 1 base from V and 4 bases from J, with 10 bases in between. In germline, CDR1 is SGHAT, CDR2 FQNNGV. The CDR3 DNA follows: TGTGCCAGCAGCTTAGCTCCCACCGGCACTGAAGCTTTCTTT. Its translation: CASSLAPTGTEAFF.

This chain uses TRBV7-2 with TRBJ2-1; TRBD2 is a possible D gene (6 bases). Germline V lookup: CDR1 SGHTA, CDR2 FQGNSA. V was pared by 0 bases and J by 0 bases, with 6 bases between. CDR3 length: 15 amino acids. The CDR3 region is CASSLAGLSYNEQFF. In DNA, the CDR3 is TGTGCCAGCAGCTTAGCGGGACTCTCCTACAATGAGCAGTTCTTC.

The genes are TRBV16 and TRBJ1-2; D remains ambiguous. CDR1 and CDR2 from the germline V gene are KGHSY and FQNENV. The V gene lost 0 bases and the J gene lost 7 bases, with 12 bases spanning the gap. There are 14 residues in the CDR3. CDR3 region: CASSQSGRSSGYTF. In nucleotides, the CDR3 is TGTGCCAGCAGCCAATCGGGCAGGTCGAGTGGCTACACCTTC.

The chain uses TRBV11-2 and TRBJ2-2; 8 bases are shared with TRBD2. The CDR3 length is 16 residues. Germline V lookup: CDR1 SGHAT, CDR2 FQNNGV. Losses at the gene ends were 3 bases for V and 4 bases for J; bases not matched to a gene: 7. Here the CDR3 DNA reads TGTGCCAGCAGCTTGGCCGGGGGGGCCTTCACCGGGGAGCTGTTTTTT. This sequence encodes CASSLAGGAFTGELFF. Combining the CDR3 with reference TRBV11-2 and TRBJ2-2 gives the whole variable domain EAGVAQSPRYKIIEKRQSVAFWCNPISGHATLYWYQQILGQGPKLLIQFQNNGVVDDSQLPKDRFSAERLKGVDSTLKIQPAKLEDSAVYLCASSLAGGAFTGELFFGEGSRLTVL.

The rearrangement links TRBV7-9 to TRBJ2-1; TRBD1 matches at 12 bases. The ends lost 3 bases at V and 6 bases at J; junction bases unmatched: 3. From germline, CDR1 is SEHNR and CDR2 FQNEAQ (reference sequence). The CDR3 loop spans 15 amino acids. The CDR3 spells CASSLGQGAFNEQFF. CDR3 nucleotides: TGTGCCAGCAGCTTGGGACAGGGGGCGTTCAATGAGCAGTTCTTC.

This clone was picked up a small number of times. V and J are TRBV18 and TRBJ1-2; no definite D call. Germline V gene sequence: CDR1 KGHSH, CDR2 LQKENI. CDR3 length: 14 amino acids. Trimming took 5 bases from V and 6 from J, leaving 16 bases between them. CDR3 loop: CASSKLGGEDGYTF. CDR3 bases: TGTGCCAGCTCAAAACTCGGTGGGGAGGATGGCTACACCTTC.

The CDR3 sequence is CASSQHGVFGNTIYF. In DNA form, the CDR3 reads TGTGCCAGCAGCCAACACGGTGTCTTCGGAAACACCATATATTTT. The V and J genes are TRBV14 and TRBJ1-3; D is unclear. The CDR3 has 15 amino acids. Germline values: CDR1 SGHDN, CDR2 FVKESK. V was clipped by 2 bases and J by 4 bases, with 12 bases between them.

This clone has only one observation. This rearrangement joins TRBV4-3 to TRBJ2-5, with 7 bases lining up with TRBD2. The length of the CDR3 is 16 residues. Germline assignment: CDR1 LGHNA and CDR2 YSLEER. V lost 0 bases, J lost 5 bases, and 9 bases stayed unmatched. CDR3 DNA sequence: TGCGCCAGCAGCCAAGATCACGGACTAGTAACGGAGACCCAGTACTTC. Translation gives CASSQDHGLVTETQYF.

The V gene is TRBV5-4, the J gene TRBJ2-2, with 10 nucleotides matching TRBD2. The CDR3 consists of 16 residues. V was pared by 3 bases and J by 6 bases, with 8 bases of the junction left unmatched. Germline loops: CDR1 SGHNT, CDR2 YYREEE (reference sequence). CDR3 in amino acids: CASSSGSGRLSGELFF. The CDR3 region has the DNA TGTGCCAGCAGCTCCGGTAGCGGGAGGTTGTCCGGGGAGCTGTTTTTT.

This rearrangement joins TRBV28 to TRBJ1-1; unclear D gene. With 2 bases removed from V and 7 bases from J, the gap between germline ends came to 5 bases. The CDR3 totals 11 residues. The germline V gene has CDR1 MDHEN and CDR2 SYDVKM. CDR3 in amino acids: CASSLHNEAFF. The DNA of the CDR3 is TGTGCCAGCAGTTTACACAATGAAGCTTTCTTT. Combining the CDR3 with reference TRBV28 and TRBJ1-1 gives the whole variable domain DVKVTQSSRYLVKRTGEKVFLECVQDMDHENMFWYRQDPGLGLRLIYFSYDVKMKEKGDIPEGYSVSREKKERFSLILESASTNQTSMYLCASSLHNEAFFGQGTRLTVV.

The gene calls are TRBV7-2 and TRBJ2-7; possibly TRBD1 for D (5 bases). Per germline, CDR1 SGHTA and CDR2 FQGNSA. Trimming cost V 5 bases and J 2 bases, with 10 bases left between them. This CDR3 has 13 amino acids. The CDR3 is CASSDRQTYEQYF. The CDR3 DNA reads as TGTGCCAGCAGCGACCGACAGACCTACGAGCAGTACTTC.

The chain couples TRBV7-2 to TRBJ1-5, with 9 bases fitting TRBD1. The CDR3 covers 13 residues. Losses at the gene ends were 6 bases for V and 4 bases for J; bases not matched to a gene: 1. Per germline, CDR1 SGHTA and CDR2 FQGNSA. In DNA form, the CDR3 reads TGTGCCAGCAGTGGACAGGGGAATCAGCCCCAGCATTTT. Amino acids: CASSGQGNQPQHF.

A word on this clone: One end of the junction varies from germline; a read error may be responsible. V is TRBV11-3 and J is TRBJ1-1, with a tentative D call TRBD1 (6 bases). Germline V CDR1 and CDR2: SGHNT, YENEEA. The CDR3 is made up of 16 amino acids. The DNA of the CDR3 is TGTGCCAGCAGCCTAGAAGAGGGGGTGCGCGGCACTGAAGCTTTCTTT. Residues: CASSLEEGVRGTEAFF.

The rearrangement joins TRBV28 to TRBJ2-7; 10 positions agree with TRBD1. This CDR3 spans 15 amino acids. Germline CDR1 MDHEN, CDR2 SYDVKM. The ends lost 2 bases at V and 3 bases at J; junction bases unmatched: 4. CDR3 sequence (DNA): TGTGCCAGCAGTTTAAACGGGGACAGGGGCTACGAGCAGTACTTC. It translates to CASSLNGDRGYEQYF.

The rearrangement links TRBV28 to TRBJ2-7; the match to TRBD2 covers 10 bases. There are 15 residues in the CDR3. The trim removed 5 bases at V and 3 bases at J, leaving 7 bases unmatched. Per germline, CDR1 MDHEN and CDR2 SYDVKM. In DNA form, the CDR3 reads TGTGCCAGCAGTGCCGGGACTAGCGAGATCTACGAGCAGTACTTC. Translating gives CASSAGTSEIYEQYF.

The chain joins TRBV7-3 to TRBJ1-1; D not resolved. Germline loops: CDR1 SGHTA, CDR2 FQGTGA. The length of the CDR3 is 19 residues. V shed 1 base and J shed 1 base, with 22 bases lying between them. CDR3 DNA: TGTGCCAGCAGCTTAAATCCCCTGGGAGACAAGAGGCGGAACACTGAAGCTTTCTTT. As protein: CASSLNPLGDKRRNTEAFF.

The gene calls are TRBV3-1 (or the pseudogene TRBV3-2) and TRBJ2-4; TRBD1 might be the D (5 bases). CDR1 and CDR2 (germline): LGHDT, YNNKEL (reference sequence). This CDR3 comprises 14 residues. The ends were cut back, 4 bases at V and 3 bases at J, with 10 bases in the middle. The chain's CDR3 is CASSLQGDKNIQYF. Written as DNA, the CDR3 is TGTGCCAGCAGCCTCCAGGGCGACAAAAACATTCAGTACTTC.

DNA for the CDR3: TGTGCCAGCAGCTTAGGGGGCCCCAAAAACATTCAGTACTTC. Translated, it gives CASSLGGPKNIQYF. The V call is TRBV7-2, the J call TRBJ2-4, with D tentatively TRBD1 (5 bases). Deletions cut 1 base from V and 2 bases from J, with 6 bases between. Germline values: CDR1 SGHTA, CDR2 FQGNSA. This CDR3 spans 14 amino acids.

The rearrangement links TRBV19 to TRBJ2-7, with D possibly matching TRBD1 (6 bases). Trimming pared 2 bases from V and 0 bases from J, leaving 17 bases between. The CDR3 consists of 17 residues. The V gene's germline CDR1 is LNHDA and CDR2 SQIVND (reference sequence). The CDR3 reads CASSIIPATGSSYEQYF. DNA for the CDR3: TGTGCCAGTAGTATAATCCCAGCGACAGGAAGCTCCTACGAGCAGTACTTC.

This chain joins TRBV7-6 and TRBJ1-1; 8 bases are a match to TRBD1. CDR1 is SGHVS and CDR2 is FNYEAQ in the germline V gene. The junction had 15 bases not matched to a gene; V was cut back by 5 bases and J by 1 base. CDR3 length: 18 residues. CDR3: CASSEPGQVQLKNTEAFF. Written as DNA, the CDR3 is TGTGCCAGCAGCGAACCGGGACAGGTTCAATTAAAGAACACTGAAGCTTTCTTT.

The chain links TRBV6-5 to TRBJ2-5; 8 positions agree with TRBD1. Trimming cost V 5 bases and J 1 base; bases outside gene matches: 6. The CDR3 consists of 15 residues. Per germline, CDR1 MNHEY and CDR2 SVGAGI. CDR3 loop: CASSLGQGSQETQYF. The CDR3 bases are TGTGCCAGCAGTCTTGGACAGGGTTCCCAAGAGACCCAGTACTTC.

The chain carries TRBV4-2 and TRBJ2-7; a weak D match, TRBD1 (5 bases). V lost 1 base to trimming and J lost 0 bases, with 10 bases between them. CDR3 length equals 15 residues. The germline gives CDR1 LGHNA, CDR2 YNFKEQ. CDR3 amino acids: CASSQVTAVSYEQYF. Here the CDR3 DNA reads TGTGCCAGCAGCCAAGTGACAGCCGTCTCCTACGAGCAGTACTTC.

The V call is TRBV12-3 or TRBV12-4, the J call TRBJ2-1; D gene uncertain. V was pared by 5 bases and J by 6 bases, with 5 bases between. The CDR3 is made up of 11 amino acids. The CDR3 DNA is TGTGCCAGCAGTCCTCTCAATGAGCAGTTCTTC. This sequence encodes CASSPLNEQFF.

This clone was detected only once. The genes are TRBV28 and TRBJ1-2, with 7 bases matching TRBD1. This CDR3 has 14 residues. Germline assignment: CDR1 MDHEN and CDR2 SYDVKM. V lost 8 bases to trimming and J lost 4 bases; unmatched junction nucleotides: 10. CDR3 amino acids: CASSYGTVGYGYTF. The CDR3 DNA follows: TGTGCCAGCTCCTATGGGACAGTCGGCTATGGCTACACCTTC.

The gene calls are TRBV11-3 and TRBJ2-2; D gene unclear. The ends were cut back, 1 base at V and 2 bases at J, with 8 bases in the middle. The CDR3 is 15 residues long. Germline CDR1 reads SGHNT; CDR2 reads YENEEA. CDR3 DNA sequence: TGTGCCAGCAGCTTAGGAGGCACCAACACCGGGGAGCTGTTTTTT. Translating it yields CASSLGGTNTGELFF. Full variable domain (remainder filled in from reference TRBV11-3 and TRBJ2-2): EAGVVQSPRYKIIEKKQPVAFWCNPISGHNTLYWYLQNLGQGPELLIRYENEEAVDDSQLPKDRFSAERLKGVDSTLKIQPAELGDSAVYLCASSLGGTNTGELFFGEGSRLTVL.